The clone carrying this TCR beta chain occurred many times. The antigen is undetermined. RNA transcripts were the template for amplifying TCR beta CDR3 regions. HTBI primers were the set used in a first-round RT-PCR of the TCR CDR3. TCRdb independently ran MiXCR on the multiplex PCR reads; one entry per CDR3 protein. The data contain around 600,000 distinct CDR3 sequences, 15% to 18% of them singletons. Exclusions: uncontrolled infection, other autoimmune disease, pregnancy, lactation. Diagnosis rested on symptoms, serum thyroxine and TRAb, thyroid ultrasound, and orbital computed tomography. This CDR3 has 16 residues. J gave up 3 bases and V 2 bases, and 8 bases lay outside the gene matches. In germline, CDR1 is SGHRS, CDR2 YFSETQ. These data come from a study of T cells in Graves' hyperthyroidism and ophthalmopathy. Study-level information: Peripheral blood was secured at the point of initial diagnosis, before any treatment. General study results and limits: Most expanded thyroid clonotypes above 0.001 recurred in blood.

This sequence was found in a woman aged 25 to 39 with Graves' hyperthyroidism. This chain connects TRBV5-1 to TRBJ2-7, with 10 positions matching TRBD1. The material sequenced was blood. The CDR3 region has the DNA TGCGCCAGCAGCTTAGACCAGACAGGGGGCGGCTACGAGCAGTACTTC. Translated, it gives CASSLDQTGGGYEQYF.